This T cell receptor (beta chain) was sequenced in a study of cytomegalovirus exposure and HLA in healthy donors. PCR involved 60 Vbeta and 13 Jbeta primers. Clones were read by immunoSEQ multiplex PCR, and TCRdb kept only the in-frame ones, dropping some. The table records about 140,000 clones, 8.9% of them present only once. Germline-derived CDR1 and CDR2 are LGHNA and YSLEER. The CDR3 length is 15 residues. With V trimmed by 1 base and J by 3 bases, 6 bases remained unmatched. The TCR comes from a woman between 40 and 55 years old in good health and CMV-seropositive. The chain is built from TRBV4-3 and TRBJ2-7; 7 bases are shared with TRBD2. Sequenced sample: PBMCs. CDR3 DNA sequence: TGCGCCAGCAGCCAAGTTGGGGGGGGAGGCTACGAGCAGTACTTC. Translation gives CASSQVGGGGYEQYF.